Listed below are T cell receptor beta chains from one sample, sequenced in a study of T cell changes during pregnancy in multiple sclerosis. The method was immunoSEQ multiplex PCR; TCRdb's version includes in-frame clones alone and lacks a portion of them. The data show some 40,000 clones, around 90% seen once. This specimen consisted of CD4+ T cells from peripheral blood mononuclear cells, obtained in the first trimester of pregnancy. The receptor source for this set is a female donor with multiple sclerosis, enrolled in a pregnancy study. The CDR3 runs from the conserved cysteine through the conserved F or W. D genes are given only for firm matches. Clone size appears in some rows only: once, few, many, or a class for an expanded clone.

CASSEFTGGGQETQYF,TGTGCCAGCAGTGAATTTACGGGCGGGGGACAAGAGACCCAGTACTTC,16,.,TRBD2,TRBV6-1,TRBJ2-5
CSVEPVSDRSPAFF,TGCAGCGTTGAACCTGTCTCTGATCGGTCGCCCGCTTTCTTT,14,.,.,TRBV29-1,TRBJ1-1
CASSKSTGNTGELFF,TGTGCCAGCAGCAAATCGACGGGGAACACCGGGGAGCTGTTTTTT,15,few,.,TRBV2,TRBJ2-2
CASSKTSGGTDTQYF,TGTGCCAGCAGCAAGACTAGCGGGGGTACAGATACGCAGTATTTT,15,.,TRBD2,TRBV4-2,TRBJ2-3
CASSASGLAGGRPADTQYF,TGTGCCAGCAGCGCCTCGGGACTAGCGGGAGGGCGTCCGGCAGATACGCAGTATTTT,19,.,TRBD2,TRBV5-4,TRBJ2-3
CASSLGRREPNNEQFF,TGCGCCAGCAGCTTGGGGCGGCGGGAGCCAAACAATGAGCAGTTCTTC,16,.,TRBD2,TRBV5-1,TRBJ2-1
CASSTGGGRPEAFF,TGTGCCAGCAGTACAGGGGGAGGGAGGCCTGAAGCTTTCTTT,14,few,TRBD1,TRBV6-6,TRBJ1-1
CAISELDITGELFF,TGTGCCATCAGCGAGCTAGATATCACCGGGGAGCTGTTTTTT,14,.,.,TRBV10-3,TRBJ2-2
CAWATLGGYGNTIYF,TGTGCCTGGGCCACATTAGGGGGCTATGGAAACACCATATATTTT,15,.,TRBD1,TRBV30,TRBJ1-3
CASSTWGPERGEQYF,TGTGCCAGCAGCACCTGGGGCCCGGAAAGGGGCGAGCAGTACTTC,15,.,.,TRBV9,TRBJ2-7
CASRSGGSGVNEQFF,TGTGCCAGCAGGTCGGGCGGGAGCGGTGTAAATGAGCAGTTCTTC,15,.,TRBD2,TRBV7-6,TRBJ2-1
CASSLEGARAEAFF,TGCGCCAGCAGCTTGGAGGGGGCGCGGGCTGAAGCTTTCTTT,14,medium-sized,TRBD1,TRBV5-1,TRBJ1-1
CASSWQGGIEELFF,TGTGCCAGCAGCTGGCAGGGGGGCATCGAGGAGCTGTTTTTT,14,.,.,TRBV11-2,TRBJ2-2
CASSYRQGNTEAFF,TGTGCCAGCAGCTACCGACAGGGGAACACTGAAGCTTTCTTT,14,few,TRBD1,TRBV13,TRBJ1-1
CASSQGHPYEQYF,TGTGCCAGCAGCCAGGGACATCCCTACGAGCAGTACTTC,13,.,.,TRBV7-9,TRBJ2-7
CASSPVSRGRLGEQYF,TGTGCCAGCTCACCTGTTAGCAGGGGGCGCTTGGGAGAGCAGTACTTC,16,few,TRBD1,TRBV18,TRBJ2-7
CASSSTRVTDTQYF,TGTGCCAGCAGCAGTACTAGAGTGACAGATACGCAGTATTTT,14,.,.,TRBV7-9,TRBJ2-3
CASSLPPVLASTDTQYF,TGTGCCAGCAGCTTACCTCCGGTTCTAGCCAGCACAGATACGCAGTATTTT,17,.,.,TRBV7-9,TRBJ2-3
CASSFERNEQFF,TGTGCCAGCAGTTTTGAGCGGAATGAGCAGTTCTTC,12,.,.,TRBV7-9,TRBJ2-1
CASSSLTGQDPYF,TGTGCCAGCAGCTCTTTGACAGGGCAGGATCCGTACTTC,13,.,TRBD1,TRBV5-8,TRBJ2-5
CASRRTGLPLDEQYF,TGTGCCAGCAGGCGGACAGGCCTCCCCCTGGACGAGCAGTACTTC,15,.,TRBD1,TRBV27,TRBJ2-7
CASSQVTDYPEQFF,TGTGCCAGCAGCCAAGTTACTGATTATCCAGAGCAGTTCTTC,14,.,.,TRBV4-2,TRBJ2-1
CASSGFREGRSEQYF,TGTGCCAGTTCAGGGTTCAGGGAAGGGCGGTCCGAGCAGTACTTC,15,.,.,TRBV27,TRBJ2-7
CAWSGEAQPQHF,TGTGCCTGGAGTGGAGAAGCCCAGCCCCAGCATTTT,12,.,.,TRBV30,TRBJ1-5
CASSRRGLNEKLFF,TGTGCCAGTAGTAGGCGGGGGCTTAATGAAAAACTGTTTTTT,14,.,.,TRBV19,TRBJ1-4
CAWGSGVDTGELFF,TGTGCCTGGGGGAGCGGAGTCGACACCGGGGAGCTGTTTTTT,14,.,.,TRBV30,TRBJ2-2
CASKLAGGPGDTQYF,TGTGCCAGTAAGCTAGCGGGAGGCCCGGGGGATACGCAGTATTTT,15,.,TRBD2,TRBV19,TRBJ2-3
CASSLKVGGPHEQFF,TGTGCCAGCAGTTTAAAGGTGGGAGGGCCACACGAGCAGTTCTTC,15,.,TRBD2,TRBV27,TRBJ2-1
CASSPRGSGRAEEQYF,TGTGCCAGCAGCCCCCGGGGGAGCGGGAGGGCGGAAGAGCAGTACTTC,16,.,TRBD2,TRBV5-4,TRBJ2-7
CASSPRTGPNQPQHF,TGTGCCAGCAGTCCTCGGACAGGGCCAAATCAGCCCCAGCATTTT,15,.,TRBD1,TRBV6-6,TRBJ1-5
CASRTGETPPQHF,TGTGCCAGCAGGACAGGGGAAACTCCGCCCCAGCATTTT,13,.,TRBD1,TRBV6-1,TRBJ1-5
CASRQDRGTYGYTF,TGTGCCAGTAGACAGGACAGGGGAACCTATGGCTACACCTTC,14,.,TRBD1,TRBV19,TRBJ1-2
CAWTVGVGNTIYF,TGTGCCTGGACCGTCGGGGTCGGAAACACCATATATTTT,13,.,.,TRBV30,TRBJ1-3
CASSLGQPRIEAFF,TGCGCCAGCAGCCTGGGACAGCCGAGAATTGAAGCTTTCTTT,14,once,TRBD1,TRBV5-1,TRBJ1-1
CSVGTSGGVNEQFF,TGCAGCGTAGGGACTAGCGGGGGCGTGAATGAGCAGTTCTTC,14,.,TRBD2,TRBV29-1,TRBJ2-1
CASSLPRTGRFEKLFF,TGTGCCAGCAGTTTACCCCGGACAGGGAGGTTTGAAAAACTGTTTTTT,16,.,TRBD1,TRBV28,TRBJ1-4
CASSLDRGPYEQYF,TGTGCCAGCAGTCTGGACAGGGGGCCCTACGAGCAGTACTTC,14,few,TRBD1,TRBV6-1,TRBJ2-7
CASSWGRAYEQYF,TGTGCCAGCAGTTGGGGCAGGGCCTACGAGCAGTACTTC,13,.,.,TRBV28,TRBJ2-7
CASSDAQSGYGYTF,TGTGCCAGCAGTGACGCGCAATCAGGCTATGGCTACACCTTC,14,.,.,TRBV2,TRBJ1-2
CASSFQRTSTYNEQFF,TGCGCCAGCAGCTTTCAAAGGACTAGCACTTACAATGAGCAGTTCTTC,16,.,TRBD2,TRBV5-1,TRBJ2-1
CASSLVGRPNEQFF,TGTGCCAGCAGCTTGGTGGGGCGACCCAATGAGCAGTTCTTC,14,once,.,TRBV5-6,TRBJ2-1
CASSLGDRGTDTQYF,TGCGCCAGCAGCTTGGGGGACAGGGGGACAGATACGCAGTATTTT,15,.,TRBD1,TRBV5-1,TRBJ2-3
CASGLRTGAIYGYTF,TGTGCTAGTGGTTTGCGGACAGGGGCCATCTATGGCTACACCTTC,15,.,TRBD1,TRBV12-5,TRBJ1-2
CASRPQGSWTEAFF,TGTGCCAGCAGGCCACAGGGTAGTTGGACTGAAGCTTTCTTT,14,once,.,TRBV2,TRBJ1-1
CAISRLAGDNEQFF,TGTGCCATCAGTCGACTAGCGGGGGACAATGAGCAGTTCTTC,14,.,TRBD2,TRBV10-3,TRBJ2-1
CASSSGQRLEQYF,TGTGCCAGCAGTTCGGGACAGAGATTAGAGCAGTACTTC,13,.,TRBD1,TRBV6-1,TRBJ2-7
CASSLPTGIGGNTIYF,TGTGCCAGCAGCCTCCCGACGGGGATCGGTGGAAACACCATATATTTT,16,.,.,TRBV5-6,TRBJ1-3
CASSLKAHTEAFF,TGTGCCAGCAGCTTAAAAGCCCACACTGAAGCTTTCTTT,13,.,.,TRBV7-8,TRBJ1-1
CASSYYGLDRPNEKLFF,TGCGCCAGCAGCTATTACGGACTGGACAGACCTAATGAAAAACTGTTTTTT,17,.,.,TRBV5-1,TRBJ1-4
CASSQDLSQGAGGYTF,TGTGCCAGCAGCCAAGATCTGTCTCAGGGGGCGGGGGGCTACACCTTC,16,.,TRBD1,TRBV4-2,TRBJ1-2
CASSAVGTSRNTQYF,TGTGCCAGCAGCGCTGTCGGGACTAGCCGCAATACGCAGTATTTT,15,.,TRBD2,TRBV7-9,TRBJ2-3
CASSLKGMGTEAFF,TGTGCCAGCAGCTTAAAGGGGATGGGCACTGAAGCTTTCTTT,14,.,.,TRBV7-2,TRBJ1-1